These T cell receptor beta chains were read from a single sample in a study of blood T cell repertoires in COVID-19. This table comes from immunoSEQ multiplex PCR, and its TCRdb copy is limited to in-frame clones, with some not included. This sample carries under 300,000 clones, about 86% of them seen once, and the ten largest clones take 3.6%. The sample consisted of peripheral blood. These receptors all come from a man aged 18 to 29 with active or convalescent COVID-19. Each CDR3 is given with its conserved first and last residue. D genes are given only for firm matches. Only part of the rows carry a size: once, few, many, or a class if the clone is expanded.

abundance,v_gene,j_gene,d_gene,CDR3nt,CDR3aa
-,TRBV4-1,TRBJ2-7,TRBD2,TGCGCCAGCAGCAATGGGGGGGCCTACGAGCAGTACTTC,CASSNGGAYEQYF
-,TRBV29-1,TRBJ2-5,TRBD2,TGCAGCGTTGAGGTTAGCGGGAGTAAGACCCAGTACTTC,CSVEVSGSKTQYF
-,TRBV5-1,TRBJ2-7,-,TGCGCCAGCAGCTTACTCCCGGGACAGCCGGGACTGGATTCCCACGAGCAGTACTTC,CASSLLPGQPGLDSHEQYF
-,TRBV3-1/TRBV3-2,TRBJ2-3,-,TGTGCCAGCAGCCAAGATCAGTGGGCAACGCAGTATTTT,CASSQDQWATQYF
-,TRBV5-1,TRBJ1-4,TRBD1,TGCGCCAGCAGCCCCCTTACAGGGGCGGGAGAAAAACTGTTTTTT,CASSPLTGAGEKLFF
-,TRBV4-1,TRBJ2-7,-,TGCGCCAGCAGCCAAGGACTATTGGATTCCTACGAGCAGTACTTC,CASSQGLLDSYEQYF
once,TRBV5-1,TRBJ2-2,TRBD1,TGCGCCAGCAGCTGGGGGGACAGGAGTACCGGGGAGCTGTTTTTT,CASSWGDRSTGELFF
-,TRBV12-3/TRBV12-4,TRBJ2-5,-,TGTGCCAGCAGTTTAGGGGGGGTTGAGACCCAGTACTTC,CASSLGGVETQYF
-,TRBV21-1,TRBJ2-7,-,TGTGCCAGCAGACGGGACAGGACCTACGAGCAGTACTTC,CASRRDRTYEQYF
-,TRBV29-1,TRBJ1-3,TRBD1,TGCAGCGTCCGGACAGGCAGCTCTGGAAACACCATATATTTT,CSVRTGSSGNTIYF
-,TRBV4-1,TRBJ2-1,TRBD1,TGCGCCAGCAGCCAGGGACAGGGGGCGCGTGAGCAGTTCTTC,CASSQGQGAREQFF
-,TRBV18,TRBJ1-2,TRBD1,TGTGCCAGCTCACCTTCAGGACAGGGGCCTGGGTTTGGCTACACCTTC,CASSPSGQGPGFGYTF
-,TRBV24-1,TRBJ2-5,-,TGTGCCACCAGTGATTTAGTGACTGGGGGGGAGACCCAGTACTTC,CATSDLVTGGETQYF
-,TRBV6-5,TRBJ1-6,-,TGTGCCAGCAGTTACCGGGCGGGATCTGCAACCCTCCACTTT,CASSYRAGSATLHF
-,TRBV19,TRBJ2-3,TRBD2,TGTGCCAGTAGTAGACTAGCGGGGGATGCTGGTACGCAGTATTTT,CASSRLAGDAGTQYF
-,TRBV7-8,TRBJ2-1,-,TGTGCCAGTCTCACGGCGGGATTAGGGAATGAGCAGTTCTTC,CASLTAGLGNEQFF
once,TRBV6-5,TRBJ1-5,-,TGTGCCAGCAACAGTGGGGCAGGCAATCAGCCCCAGCATTTT,CASNSGAGNQPQHF
-,TRBV5-1,TRBJ2-2,TRBD1,TGCGCCAGCAGCTTGGGGACAGGGAGCTCCACCGGGGAGCTGTTTTTT,CASSLGTGSSTGELFF
-,TRBV10-3,TRBJ1-5,-,TGTGCCATCAGTGAATCAGGGGTAAGTCAGCCCCAGCATTTT,CAISESGVSQPQHF
-,TRBV7-3,TRBJ2-1,-,TGTGCCAGCAGCTTAGCCGGGGACAATGAGCAGTTCTTC,CASSLAGDNEQFF
-,TRBV5-1,TRBJ2-7,TRBD1,TGCGCCAGTAGCAGAGACCTACAGGGGACCTACGAGCAGTACTTC,CASSRDLQGTYEQYF
-,TRBV7-2,TRBJ2-4,-,TGTGCCAGCAGCGCCCGGACTGATTTAGCCAAAAACATTCAGTACTTC,CASSARTDLAKNIQYF
many,TRBV30,TRBJ2-7,TRBD2,TGTGCCTGGAGCCCCGGGACTAGTGTTTACGAGCAGTACTTC,CAWSPGTSVYEQYF
-,TRBV6-6,TRBJ2-1,TRBD2,TGTGCCAGCATCTTCTCCCCTAGCGGGAGTCACAATGAGCAGTTCTTC,CASIFSPSGSHNEQFF
-,TRBV12-3/TRBV12-4,TRBJ1-2,-,TGTGCCAGCAGCGCCGCCCCGCCCCGGGGCTACACCTTC,CASSAAPPRGYTF
-,TRBV3-1/TRBV3-2,TRBJ1-6,-,TGTGCCAGCAGCCGGCCCAATTCACCCCTCCACTTT,CASSRPNSPLHF
once,TRBV11-2,TRBJ2-5,TRBD2,TGTGCCAGCAGCTCCGGACTAGCTTGGGAGACCCAGTACTTC,CASSSGLAWETQYF
-,TRBV9,TRBJ2-3,-,TGTGCCAGCAGCGTATGGACTAGCACAGATACGCAGTATTTT,CASSVWTSTDTQYF
-,TRBV7-8,TRBJ1-2,TRBD1,TGTGCCAGCAGCTCACAGGGGACGGGCTATGGCTACACCTTC,CASSSQGTGYGYTF
-,TRBV5-6,TRBJ2-5,-,TGTGCCAGCAGCTTGAACGTGGGGGGCCAAGAGACCCAGTACTTC,CASSLNVGGQETQYF
-,TRBV6-5,TRBJ2-5,-,TGTGCCAGCCGACTCAGGAGGGAGGAGACCCAGTACTTC,CASRLRREETQYF
-,TRBV24-1,TRBJ2-2,-,TGTGCCACCAGTGATCCGACAGCTACGAACACCGGGGAGCTGTTTTTT,CATSDPTATNTGELFF
-,TRBV30,TRBJ2-3,TRBD1,TGTGCCTGTGGGGACAGGGGCACAGATACGCAGTATTTT,CACGDRGTDTQYF
-,TRBV30,TRBJ2-5,TRBD2,TGTGCCTGGGCTACGGGACTAGCGGTCCAAGAGACCCAGTACTTC,CAWATGLAVQETQYF